This TCR beta chain was sequenced in a study of CXCR3-negative and CXCR3-positive naive CD8 T cells. With UMI labels, 5' RACE was used to prepare the TRB cDNA libraries. No DNA is given; TCRdb re-called the 5' RACE reads and lists each CDR3 protein once. This sample contains 130,000 or so distinct CDR3 sequences. Researchers reported sorting every CD8+ T cell subset in triplicate, around 300,000 cells per sort. A remark on this clonotype: Its antigen is not identified.

This CDR3 contains 14 residues. Per the germline V gene, CDR1 is SGHNT and CDR2 is YYREEE (reference sequence). Study results and caveats: Cryopreserved PBMCs had partly decreased CXCR3 expression; fresh PBMCs were used in most assays. CXCR3-positive naive cells had more hydrophobic TRB CDR3s than CXCR3-negative naive cells.

This clonotype was obtained from a human donor in good health. Some clones in this sample may be carry-over from other donors' samples. The chain carries TRBV5-4 and TRBJ2-1; TCRdb's assignment of TRBD2 cannot be checked, as there is no DNA. Source material: naive CXCR3- CD8+ T cells from blood. Subset: CD45RO-CCR7+CD27+CD95- naive CD8+ T cells lacking CXCR3 (TNR3-). CDR3 region: CASSLPQREGEQFF.